This TCR beta chain originates from a study of CD8 T cells in ankylosing spondylitis (TCRdb year 2017). Looking at the study overall: T cell receptor beta repertoires were profiled in healthy donors and ankylosing spondylitis patients so that disease-linked TCR variants could be found. In total, the full study cohort was made up of about 110 healthy donors and about two dozen ankylosing spondylitis patients. Samples of peripheral blood were taken, and for ankylosing spondylitis patients, synovial fluid was collected as well.

This clonotype was found a few times. Its antigen is still unknown. No much larger clone exists at a distance of one base, and base qualities are not known. On the study overall, not on this receptor specifically: According to the report, matched synovial fluid samples from ankylosing spondylitis patients were significantly enriched for the disease-linked clones. A TCR beta motif made up of eight or nine highly homologous amino acid variants appeared to be characteristic of blood from ankylosing spondylitis patients. The disease-linked clones had a CD8+ phenotype and were found at relatively low frequencies in peripheral blood. Some TCR beta motif variants had previously been reported in synovial fluid and blood of reactive arthritis patients, which suggested common disease-initiation mechanisms.

Data came from an Illumina HiSeq 2500. Quantitative 5'-RACE with molecular barcodes was used to prepare TCR beta libraries. The paper's processing steps were these. A new computational method based on a probabilistic model of VDJ rearrangement was used to identify disease-linked TCR variants. Through fastp at Q25 and MiXCR, TCRdb rebuilt clones from the public reads, retaining in-frame beta chains. Entries are consolidated by CDR3 protein sequence, retaining the most common genes and DNA. TCRdb, not the original authors, processed these V and J calls. The sample includes 150,000 to 200,000 distinct CDR3 sequences, with over 10% observed a single time. The ten largest clones add up to more than 9.5% of the sample. V lost 5 bases and J lost 4 bases; the stretch between them is 11 bases long. The CDR3 has 13 amino acids, counting the end cysteine and phenylalanine. The kept DNA is CDR3 alone, 39 bases in frame from the first base. From a lookup of the germline V gene (reference sequence), CDR1 and CDR2 are SEHNR and FQNEAQ.

The sequence was obtained from a female donor with ankylosing spondylitis or in good health (not recorded which). The sequenced sample was blood, either unsorted or a sorted T cell fraction (not recorded which). The chain uses TRBV7-9 and TRBJ1-1, with TRBD1 as a weak D call on 5 bases. Here the CDR3 is given as CASSTQGFTEAFF. In nucleotide form, the sequence is TGTGCCAGCAGCACCCAGGGTTTCACTGAAGCTTTCTTT. Beyond the CDR3, the reference TRBV7-9 and TRBJ1-1 genes provide the residues; the full variable domain reads: DTGVSQNPRHKITKRGQNVTFRCDPISEHNRLYWYRQTLGQGPEFLTYFQNEAQLEKSRLLSDRFSAERPKGSFSTLEIQRTEQGDSAMYLCASSTQGFTEAFFGQGTRLTVV.